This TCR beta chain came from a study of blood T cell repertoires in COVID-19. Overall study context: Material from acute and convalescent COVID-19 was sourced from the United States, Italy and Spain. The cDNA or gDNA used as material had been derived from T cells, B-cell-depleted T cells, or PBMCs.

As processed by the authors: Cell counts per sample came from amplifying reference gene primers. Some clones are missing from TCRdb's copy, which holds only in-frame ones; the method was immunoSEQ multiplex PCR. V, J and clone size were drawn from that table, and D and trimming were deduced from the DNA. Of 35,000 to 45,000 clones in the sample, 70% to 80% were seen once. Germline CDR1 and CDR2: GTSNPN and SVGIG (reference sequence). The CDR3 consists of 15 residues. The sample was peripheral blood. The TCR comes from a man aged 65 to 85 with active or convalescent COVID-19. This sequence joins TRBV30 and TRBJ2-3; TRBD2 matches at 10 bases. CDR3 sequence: CAVQAIAGGIDTQYF. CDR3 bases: TGTGCGGTACAGGCTATAGCGGGGGGCATAGATACGCAGTATTTT.